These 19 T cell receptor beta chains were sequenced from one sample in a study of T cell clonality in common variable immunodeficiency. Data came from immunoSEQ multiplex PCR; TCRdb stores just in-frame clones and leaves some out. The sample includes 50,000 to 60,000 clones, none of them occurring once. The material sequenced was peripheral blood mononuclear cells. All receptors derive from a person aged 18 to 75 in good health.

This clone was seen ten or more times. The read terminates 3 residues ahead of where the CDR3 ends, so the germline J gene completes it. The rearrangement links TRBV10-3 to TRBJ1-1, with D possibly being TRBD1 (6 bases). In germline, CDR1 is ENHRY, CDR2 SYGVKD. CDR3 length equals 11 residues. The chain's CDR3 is CAIRQAEVAFF. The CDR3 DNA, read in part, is TGTGCCATACGACAGGCGGAGGTA.

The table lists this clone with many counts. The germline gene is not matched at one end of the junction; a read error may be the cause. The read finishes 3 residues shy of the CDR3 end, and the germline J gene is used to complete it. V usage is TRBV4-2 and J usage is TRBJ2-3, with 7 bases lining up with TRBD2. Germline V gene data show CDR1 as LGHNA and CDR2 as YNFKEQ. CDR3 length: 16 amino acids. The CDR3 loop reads CASSLGVGGGVVTQYF. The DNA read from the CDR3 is TGCGCCAGCAGCCTAGGGGTCGGGGGAGGGGTGGTTACG.

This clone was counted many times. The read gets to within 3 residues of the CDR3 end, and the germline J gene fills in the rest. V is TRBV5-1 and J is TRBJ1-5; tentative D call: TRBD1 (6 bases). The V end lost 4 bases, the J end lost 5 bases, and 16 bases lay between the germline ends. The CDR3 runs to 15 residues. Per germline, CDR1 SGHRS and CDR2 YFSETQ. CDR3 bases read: TGCGCCAGCAGCCCCGACGACAGGACGTATCAGCCC. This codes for CASSPDDRTYQP. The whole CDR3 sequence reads CASSPDDRTYQPQHF.

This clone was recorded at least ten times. The sequenced CDR3 bases are TGTGCCAGCAGCCGACAGCCCGATTTTGAGACC. Its protein product is CASSRQPDFET. The complete CDR3 protein is CASSRQPDFETQYF. The chain recombines TRBV5-6 with TRBJ2-5, with D possibly being TRBD1 (5 bases). The read ends 3 residues before the CDR3 terminus; that terminus is restored from the germline J gene. Trimming took off 4 bases at V and 5 bases at J, with 15 bases between the two ends. The germline V gene encodes CDR1 SGHDT and CDR2 YYEEEE. The CDR3 is 14 residues long.

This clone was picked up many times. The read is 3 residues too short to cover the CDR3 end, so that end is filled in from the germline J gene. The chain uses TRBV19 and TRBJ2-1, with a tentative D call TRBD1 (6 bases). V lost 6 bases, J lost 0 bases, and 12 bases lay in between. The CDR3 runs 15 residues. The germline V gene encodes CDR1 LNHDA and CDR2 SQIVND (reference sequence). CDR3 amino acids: CASSSLGASYNEQFF. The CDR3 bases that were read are TGTGCCAGTAGCAGTTTGGGGGCCTCCTACAATGAG.

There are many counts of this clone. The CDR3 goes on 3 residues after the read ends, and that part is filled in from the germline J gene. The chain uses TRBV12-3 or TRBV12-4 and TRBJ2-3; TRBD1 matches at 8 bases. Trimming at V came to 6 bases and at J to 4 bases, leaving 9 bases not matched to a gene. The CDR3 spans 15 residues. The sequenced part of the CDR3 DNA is TGTGCCAGCAGCCGGACAGGGAATAGTGCAGATACG. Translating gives CASSRTGNSADT. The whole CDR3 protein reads CASSRTGNSADTQYF.

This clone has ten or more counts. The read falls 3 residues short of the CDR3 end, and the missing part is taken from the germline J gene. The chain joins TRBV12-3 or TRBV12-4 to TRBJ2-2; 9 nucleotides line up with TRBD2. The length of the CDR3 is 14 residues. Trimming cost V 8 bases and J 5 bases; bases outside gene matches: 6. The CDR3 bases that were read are TGTGCCAGCTGGCGGGAGGGGACAACCGGGGAG. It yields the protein CASWREGTTGE. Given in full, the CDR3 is CASWREGTTGELFF.

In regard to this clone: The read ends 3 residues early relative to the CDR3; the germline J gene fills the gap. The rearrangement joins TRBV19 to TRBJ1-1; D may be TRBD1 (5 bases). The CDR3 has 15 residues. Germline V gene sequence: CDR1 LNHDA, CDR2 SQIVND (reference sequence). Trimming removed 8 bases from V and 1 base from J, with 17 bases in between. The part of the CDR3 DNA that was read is TGTGCCAGTGGGGACTACGAAACAGGGAACACTGAA. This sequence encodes CASGDYETGNTE. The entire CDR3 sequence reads CASGDYETGNTEAFF.

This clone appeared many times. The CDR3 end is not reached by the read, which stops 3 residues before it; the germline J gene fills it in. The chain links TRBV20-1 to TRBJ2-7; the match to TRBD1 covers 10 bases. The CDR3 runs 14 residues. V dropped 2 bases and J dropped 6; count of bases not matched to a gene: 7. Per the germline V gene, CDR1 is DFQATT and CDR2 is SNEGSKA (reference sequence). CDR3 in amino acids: CSARRGTGASEQYF. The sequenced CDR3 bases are TGCAGTGCTAGAAGGGGGACAGGGGCAAGCGAG.

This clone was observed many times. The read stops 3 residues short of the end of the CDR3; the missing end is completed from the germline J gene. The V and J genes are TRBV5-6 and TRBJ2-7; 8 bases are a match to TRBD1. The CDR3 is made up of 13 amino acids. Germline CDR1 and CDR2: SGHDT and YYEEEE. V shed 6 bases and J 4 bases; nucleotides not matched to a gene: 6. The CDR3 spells CASIHRQGYEQYF. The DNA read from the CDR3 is TGTGCCAGCATTCACCGACAGGGGTACGAG.

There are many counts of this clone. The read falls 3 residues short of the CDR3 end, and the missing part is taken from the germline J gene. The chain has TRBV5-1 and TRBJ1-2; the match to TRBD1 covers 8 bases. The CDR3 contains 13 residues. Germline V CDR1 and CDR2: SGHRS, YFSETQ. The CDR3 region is CASSWDRTGGYTF. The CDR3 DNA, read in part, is TGCGCCAGCAGCTGGGACAGGACTGGGGGC.

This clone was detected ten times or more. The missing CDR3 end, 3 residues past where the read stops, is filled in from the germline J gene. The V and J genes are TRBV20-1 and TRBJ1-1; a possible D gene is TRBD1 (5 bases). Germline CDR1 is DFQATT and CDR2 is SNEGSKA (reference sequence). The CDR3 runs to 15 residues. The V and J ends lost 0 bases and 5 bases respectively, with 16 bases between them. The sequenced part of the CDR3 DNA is TGCAGTGCTAGAGATTTCCCAGGGAAGGTAACTGAA. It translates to CSARDFPGKVTE. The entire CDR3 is CSARDFPGKVTEAFF.

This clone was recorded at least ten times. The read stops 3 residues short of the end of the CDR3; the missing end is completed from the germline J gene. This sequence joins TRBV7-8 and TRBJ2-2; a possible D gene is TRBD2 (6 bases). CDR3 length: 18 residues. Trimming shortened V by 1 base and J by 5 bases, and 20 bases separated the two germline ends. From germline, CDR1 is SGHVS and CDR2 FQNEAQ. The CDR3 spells CASSLVRRGSPRTGELFF. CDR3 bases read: TGTGCCAGCAGCTTAGTGAGGCGGGGCTCCCCCCGGACCGGGGAG.

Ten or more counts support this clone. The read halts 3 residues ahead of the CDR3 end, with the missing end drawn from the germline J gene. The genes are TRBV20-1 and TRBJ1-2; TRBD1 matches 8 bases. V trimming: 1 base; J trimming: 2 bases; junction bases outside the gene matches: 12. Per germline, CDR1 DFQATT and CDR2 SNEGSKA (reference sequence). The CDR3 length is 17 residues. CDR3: CSARGETGVVSNYGYTF. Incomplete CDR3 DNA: TGCAGTGCTAGAGGGGAGACAGGGGTCGTATCAAACTATGGC.

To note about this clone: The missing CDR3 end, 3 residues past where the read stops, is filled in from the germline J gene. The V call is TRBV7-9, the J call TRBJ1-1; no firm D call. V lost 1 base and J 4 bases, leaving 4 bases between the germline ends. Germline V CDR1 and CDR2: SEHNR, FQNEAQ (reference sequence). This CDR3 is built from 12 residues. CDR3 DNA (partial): TGTGCCAGCAGCTTAGAGGCCACTGAA. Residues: CASSLEATE. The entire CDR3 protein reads CASSLEATEAFF. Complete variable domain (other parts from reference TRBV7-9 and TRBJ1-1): DTGVSQNPRHKITKRGQNVTFRCDPISEHNRLYWYRQTLGQGPEFLTYFQNEAQLEKSRLLSDRFSAERPKGSFSTLEIQRTEQGDSAMYLCASSLEATEAFFGQGTRLTVV.

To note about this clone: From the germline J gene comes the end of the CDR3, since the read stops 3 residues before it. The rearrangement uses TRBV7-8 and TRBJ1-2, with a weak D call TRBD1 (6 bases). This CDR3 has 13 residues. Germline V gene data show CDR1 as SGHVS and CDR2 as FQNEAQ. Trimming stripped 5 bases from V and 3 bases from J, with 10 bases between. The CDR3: CASSDRRDYGYTF. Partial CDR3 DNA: TGTGCCAGCAGCGACAGGCGAGACTATGGC. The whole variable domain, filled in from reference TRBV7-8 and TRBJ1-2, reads GAGVSQSPRYKVAKRGQDVALRCDPISGHVSLFWYQQALGQGPEFLTYFQNEAQLDKSGLPSDRFFAERPEGSVSTLKIQRTQQEDSAVYLCASSDRRDYGYTFGSGTRLTVV.

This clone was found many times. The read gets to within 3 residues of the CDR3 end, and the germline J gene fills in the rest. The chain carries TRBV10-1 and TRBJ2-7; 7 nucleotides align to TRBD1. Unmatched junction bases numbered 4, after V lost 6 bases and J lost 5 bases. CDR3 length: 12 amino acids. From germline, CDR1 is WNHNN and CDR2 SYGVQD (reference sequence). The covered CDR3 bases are TGCGCCAGCAGCGGGGACAGCCACGAG. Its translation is CASSGDSHE. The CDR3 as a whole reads CASSGDSHEQYF.

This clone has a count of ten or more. The CDR3 reads CASKEGAAYNEQFF. The part of the CDR3 DNA that was read is TGTGCCAGCAAGGAGGGGGCCGCATACAATGAG. The chain links TRBV14 to TRBJ2-1; possible D gene TRBD1, 7 bases. With the read ending 3 residues before the CDR3 end, the germline J gene is used to fill in that end. This CDR3 is built from 14 residues. CDR1 is SGHDN and CDR2 is FVKESK in the germline V gene. Trimming pared 7 bases from V and 4 bases from J, leaving 14 bases between.

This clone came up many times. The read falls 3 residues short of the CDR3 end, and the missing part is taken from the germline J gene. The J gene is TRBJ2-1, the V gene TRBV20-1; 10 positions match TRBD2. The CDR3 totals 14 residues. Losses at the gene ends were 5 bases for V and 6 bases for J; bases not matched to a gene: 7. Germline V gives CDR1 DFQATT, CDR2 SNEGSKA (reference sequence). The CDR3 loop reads CSARSGRRGNEQFF. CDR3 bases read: TGCAGTGCTCGTAGCGGGAGGAGGGGCAATGAG.